This T cell receptor (beta chain) appears in the sequencing data of a study of blood T cell repertoires in COVID-19. Trimming took 4 bases from V and 6 from J, leaving 19 bases between them. The CDR3 has 15 residues. Germline V CDR1 and CDR2: SGDLS, YYNGEE. Profiled with immunoSEQ multiplex PCR; TCRdb holds only in-frame clones, not every one. The sample includes about 190,000 clones, 65% to 80% of them seen just once. The clonotype was recovered from a woman between 50 and 59 years old with acute or convalescent COVID-19. The sample consisted of peripheral blood. The genes are TRBV9 and TRBJ1-1; possible D gene TRBD1, 6 bases. CDR3 in amino acids: CASSLYKGGPAEAFF. CDR3 bases: TGTGCCAGCAGCTTGTACAAGGGGGGGCCGGCTGAAGCTTTCTTT.